What follows describes a single TCR beta chain. The sample belongs to a study of cytomegalovirus exposure and HLA in healthy donors. Sequencing was performed with immunoSEQ multiplex PCR; in TCRdb, only in-frame clones are kept and a portion is missing. The sample includes some 110,000 clones, more than 85% of them seen just once. The receptor was isolated from a man in his late teens or twenties in good health and CMV-seropositive. Sequencing was done on a sample of PBMCs.

CDR3 protein: CASSPGVTDGYFF. The CDR3 DNA sequence: TGTGCCAGCAGCCCGGGGGTCACGGACGGCTATTTCTTT. J is TRBJ1-1 and V is TRBV7-8, with TRBD1 as a possible D gene (5 bases). Trimming stripped 5 bases from V and 13 bases from J, with 20 bases between. The CDR3 has 13 amino acids. Germline V gives CDR1 SGHVS, CDR2 FQNEAQ.